The rows below give T cell receptor beta chains drawn from one sample of a study of cytomegalovirus exposure and HLA in healthy donors. TCRdb keeps only in-frame clones here, not all; method: immunoSEQ multiplex PCR. Here the sample spans under 200,000 clones, approximately 80% being singletons. Sequencing was carried out using PBMCs. These receptors all come from a male donor in good health and CMV-seropositive. The CDR3 runs from the conserved cysteine through the conserved F or W. Fields, in order: clone size, J gene, V gene, D gene, CDR3 protein, CDR3 DNA. The D gene is left open where the match is weak. Part of the rows lack a size; the others show once, few, many or a class for expanded clones.

once | TRBJ1-5 | TRBV2 | TRBD1 | CASIRDRADQPQHF | TGTGCCAGCATTCGAGACAGGGCCGATCAGCCCCAGCATTTT
once | TRBJ2-3 | TRBV5-1 | TRBD2 | CASSLDGGGTDTQYF | TGCGCCAGCAGCTTGGACGGGGGGGGCACAGATACGCAGTATTTT
NA | TRBJ2-7 | TRBV9 | TRBD2 | CASSPPVAGPVDEQYF | TGTGCCAGCAGCCCTCCAGTAGCGGGACCCGTTGACGAGCAGTACTTC
NA | TRBJ1-2 | TRBV14 | TRBD1 | CASSQRDRGGGYTF | TGTGCCAGCAGCCAAAGGGACAGGGGCGGTGGCTACACCTTC
NA | TRBJ1-1 | TRBV19 | NA | CASSIQGNTEAFF | TGTGCCAGTAGTATACAGGGTAACACTGAAGCTTTCTTT
NA | TRBJ1-1 | TRBV19 | NA | CASSILRNTEAFF | TGTGCCAGTAGTATTCTAAGGAACACTGAAGCTTTCTTT
NA | TRBJ2-2 | TRBV5-1 | NA | CASSPGVEGSMFF | TGCGCCAGCAGCCCGGGGGTAGAGGGGTCGATGTTTTTT
NA | TRBJ1-5 | TRBV19 | TRBD1 | CASRGSGGLSNQPQHF | TGTGCCAGTAGAGGGTCAGGGGGGCTTAGCAATCAGCCCCAGCATTTT
NA | TRBJ2-5 | TRBV7-9 | TRBD2 | CASSSTSGRAPETQYF | TGTGCCAGCAGCTCCACTAGCGGGAGGGCCCCAGAGACCCAGTACTTC
NA | TRBJ1-3 | TRBV18 | TRBD1 | CASSPTGTGSGNTIYF | TGTGCCAGCTCACCCACCGGGACAGGGTCTGGAAACACCATATATTTT
NA | TRBJ1-2 | TRBV6-1 | NA | CASSENSRYGYTF | TGTGCCAGCAGTGAGAACTCACGCTATGGCTACACCTTC
NA | TRBJ2-5 | TRBV30 | NA | CASDGSGGQETQYF | TGTGCCTCCGACGGTAGCGGAGGACAAGAGACCCAGTACTTC
NA | TRBJ1-1 | TRBV11-2 | TRBD1 | CASSSNRGQRVPEAFF | TGTGCCAGCAGCTCTAACAGGGGGCAAAGGGTACCTGAAGCTTTCTTT
NA | TRBJ1-6 | TRBV6-1 | NA | CASSESNNSPLHF | TGTGCCAGCAGTGAAAGCAATAATTCACCCCTCCACTTT
NA | TRBJ1-4 | TRBV30 | NA | CAWSVITEKLFF | TGTGCCTGGAGTGTAATTACAGAAAAACTGTTTTTT
NA | TRBJ2-5 | TRBV7-9 | NA | CASSVDWGRETQYF | TGTGCCAGCAGCGTCGACTGGGGCCGAGAGACCCAGTACTTC
NA | TRBJ2-7 | TRBV28 | TRBD2 | CASRTSGSSYEQYF | TGTGCCAGCAGAACTAGCGGGAGCTCCTACGAGCAGTACTTC
NA | TRBJ2-1 | TRBV7-3 | NA | CASSPGSYNEQFF | TGTGCCAGCAGCCCTGGGAGTTACAATGAGCAGTTCTTC
NA | TRBJ2-1 | TRBV12-5 | NA | CASGLSAGRYNEQFF | TGTGCTAGTGGTTTGAGCGCAGGGCGATACAATGAGCAGTTCTTC
NA | TRBJ1-2 | TRBV6-5 | NA | CASSVTVSNYGYTF | TGTGCCAGCAGTGTGACAGTATCTAACTATGGCTACACCTTC
NA | TRBJ1-2 | TRBV7-9 | NA | CASSLEHGYTF | TGTGCCAGCAGCTTGGAGCATGGCTACACCTTC
NA | TRBJ2-1 | TRBV19 | NA | CASSIGGSEQFF | TGTGCCAGTAGTATAGGGGGCTCCGAGCAGTTCTTC
NA | TRBJ2-5 | TRBV18 | TRBD1 | CASSPKRQGVWETQYF | TGTGCCAGCTCACCAAAGCGGCAGGGGGTCTGGGAGACCCAGTACTTC
NA | TRBJ2-1 | TRBV6-1 | TRBD2 | CASSELAGVRNEQFF | TGTGCCAGCAGCGAACTAGCGGGAGTTCGCAATGAGCAGTTCTTC
NA | TRBJ2-6 | TRBV5-4 | NA | CAIQRGSGANVLTF | TGTGCCATCCAGAGGGGGTCTGGGGCCAACGTCCTGACTTTC
NA | TRBJ2-4 | TRBV6-8 | TRBD2 | CASSEITSGRARGVVKNIQYF | TGTGCCAGCTCTGAAATTACTAGCGGGAGGGCGAGGGGGGTGGTCAAAAACATTCAGTACTTC
NA | TRBJ1-2 | TRBV15 | NA | CATSREPVYGYTF | TGTGCCACCAGCAGAGAGCCAGTCTATGGCTACACCTTC
NA | TRBJ1-1 | TRBV5-6 | NA | CASSLGSRGTEAFF | TGTGCCAGCAGCTTGGGGTCCAGGGGCACTGAAGCTTTCTTT
once | TRBJ1-2 | TRBV25-1 | TRBD1 | CASVGQGNGYTF | TGTGCCAGCGTCGGACAGGGGAATGGCTACACCTTC
NA | TRBJ2-1 | TRBV6-5 | NA | CASSYGGWRPGNEQFF | TGTGCCAGCAGTTACGGGGGGTGGAGGCCAGGTAATGAGCAGTTCTTC
NA | TRBJ1-1 | TRBV7-9 | TRBD1 | CASSLQGQGGTEAFF | TGTGCCAGCAGCCTACAGGGACAGGGCGGGACTGAAGCTTTCTTT
NA | TRBJ1-5 | TRBV27 | TRBD1 | CASSTIRDRGYNQPQHF | TGTGCCAGCAGTACTATTAGGGACAGGGGTTACAATCAGCCCCAGCATTTT
NA | TRBJ2-5 | TRBV27 | TRBD2 | CASSLSRTSGRFQETQYF | TGTGCCAGCAGTTTATCCCGGACTAGCGGGAGGTTCCAAGAGACCCAGTACTTC
once | TRBJ2-7 | TRBV27 | NA | CASSLSGPYEQYF | TGTGCCAGCAGTTTATCGGGGCCATACGAGCAGTACTTC
NA | TRBJ2-7 | TRBV2 | NA | CASSLHPESYEQYF | TGTGCCAGCAGCCTTCACCCTGAGTCCTACGAGCAGTACTTC
NA | TRBJ1-5 | TRBV6-5 | NA | CASSKDSYSNQPQHF | TGTGCCAGCAGTAAGGACAGTTATAGCAATCAGCCCCAGCATTTT
NA | TRBJ2-1 | TRBV27 | NA | CASSLLTDSYNEQFF | TGTGCCAGCAGTTTACTGACAGACTCCTACAATGAGCAGTTCTTC
once | TRBJ1-1 | TRBV12-5 | NA | CASGLDAGGVPGMNTEAFF | TGTGCTAGTGGTTTGGACGCGGGGGGGGTTCCCGGAATGAACACTGAAGCTTTCTTT
once | TRBJ2-1 | TRBV6-4 | TRBD2 | CASSDTSGLSSYNEQFF | TGTGCCAGCAGTGACACTAGCGGGCTAAGCTCCTACAATGAGCAGTTCTTC
NA | TRBJ2-7 | TRBV9 | NA | CASSVGALGLGEQYF | TGTGCCAGCAGCGTAGGGGCGCTGGGTCTGGGCGAGCAGTACTTC
few | TRBJ2-1 | TRBV5-4 | TRBD2 | CASSLPAGDGEQFF | TGTGCCAGCAGCTTGCCAGCGGGAGACGGTGAGCAGTTCTTC
NA | TRBJ1-5 | TRBV30 | NA | CAWSTVGRNNQPQHF | TGTGCCTGGAGTACAGTTGGGAGGAACAATCAGCCCCAGCATTTT
NA | TRBJ2-7 | TRBV7-2 | NA | CASSLVEVDEQYF | TGTGCCAGCAGCTTAGTAGAGGTGGACGAGCAGTACTTC
NA | TRBJ2-2 | TRBV10-3 | TRBD2 | CAIRGAGAGELFF | TGTGCCATCAGAGGAGCGGGAGCGGGGGAGCTGTTTTTT
NA | TRBJ1-5 | TRBV30 | NA | CAWSVAGVVDQPQHF | TGTGCCTGGAGTGTAGCGGGGGTAGTGGATCAGCCCCAGCATTTT
NA | TRBJ1-2 | TRBV7-9 | NA | CASSLSGGGYTF | TGTGCCAGCAGCTTATCGGGGGGTGGCTACACCTTC
NA | TRBJ2-1 | TRBV28 | TRBD1 | CASSFGPGGSYNEQFF | TGTGCCAGCAGTTTTGGGCCAGGGGGCTCCTACAATGAGCAGTTCTTC
NA | TRBJ2-2 | TRBV5-1 | TRBD2 | CASSSSPGLAGGDTGELFF | TGCGCCAGCAGCTCTTCCCCGGGACTAGCGGGAGGGGACACCGGGGAGCTGTTTTTT
NA | TRBJ2-3 | TRBV11-3 | NA | CASSWTPRSGQYF | TGTGCCAGCAGCTGGACCCCCCGGAGCGGGCAGTATTTT
NA | TRBJ2-7 | TRBV6-5 | NA | CASSYDSEAYEQYF | TGTGCCAGCAGTTATGATAGCGAAGCCTACGAGCAGTACTTC
NA | TRBJ1-5 | TRBV6-6 | TRBD1 | CASSYPGQINQPQHF | TGTGCCAGCAGTTACCCGGGACAGATCAATCAGCCCCAGCATTTT
NA | TRBJ2-5 | TRBV7-6 | NA | CASSLAPREQETQYF | TGTGCCAGCAGCTTAGCACCACGGGAGCAAGAGACCCAGTACTTC